These 19 T cell receptor beta chains came from one sample sequenced in a study of T-cell memory formation after mild COVID-19 (dated by TCRdb to the early 2020s). The library was generated by 5' RACE. Sequencing took place on an Illumina NovaSeq 6000. Using fastp at Q25 and MiXCR, TCRdb reprocessed the public reads and kept productive beta chains. Rows merge per CDR3 protein into single entries with the most common DNA and genes. A total of some 600,000 distinct CDR3 sequences appear in this sample, roughly 17% of them only once. Jointly, the top ten make up just over 8% of the sample. Input material: PBMCs or a T cell subset sorted from them (not recorded which). The receptors stem from an adult woman who had mild COVID-19 (a few samples of this study predate the infection). The sample titles of this study are shuffled in the database, so cell type and time point are left out; the donor was told from shared clones.

This clonotype was observed a handful of times. The CDR3 region is CASSGGRGQPQHF. The DNA of the CDR3 is TGTGCCAGTAGTGGCGGCAGGGGGCAGCCCCAGCATTTT. The chain carries TRBV19 and TRBJ1-5; 7 positions agree with TRBD1. Looked up from germline, CDR1 is LNHDA and CDR2 is SQIVND (reference sequence). V was clipped by 5 bases and J by 7 bases; unmatched bases: 5. This CDR3 is 13 amino acids long.

This clonotype was picked up a small number of times. The chain couples TRBV7-8 to TRBJ1-2, with TRBD1 matching 7 bases. CDR1 is SGHVS, CDR2 FQNEAQ, per germline. J gave up 4 bases and V 5 bases, and 10 bases lay outside the gene matches. The CDR3 is made up of 15 amino acids. CDR3 nucleotides: TGTGCCAGCAGCGCCGACAGGGTCCTAGGCTATGGCTACACCTTC. Translating it yields CASSADRVLGYGYTF.

The CDR3 loop is CATSDPGGDQPQHF. The DNA of the CDR3 is TGTGCCACCAGTGATCCAGGAGGCGATCAGCCCCAGCATTTT. The gene calls are TRBV24-1 and TRBJ1-5, with D unresolved. This CDR3 comprises 14 residues. Germline V CDR1 and CDR2: KGHDR, SFDVKD. V lost 3 bases to trimming and J lost 5 bases, with 10 bases between them.

This clonotype was counted once. The rearrangement links TRBV9 to TRBJ1-2; 8 bases map to TRBD1. Germline V CDR1 and CDR2: SGDLS, YYNGEE. This CDR3 has 16 amino acids. V was clipped by 0 bases and J by 6 bases; unmatched bases: 10. CDR3 region: CASSVAADRATHGYTF. For the CDR3, the DNA is TGTGCCAGCAGCGTAGCGGCGGACAGGGCTACTCATGGCTACACCTTC.

This clonotype occurred once. The chain has TRBV20-1 and TRBJ1-5; D is ambiguous. The CDR3 sequence is 13 residues long. Germline V gives CDR1 DFQATT, CDR2 SNEGSKA (reference sequence). The germline V and J ends were trimmed by 4 bases and 5 bases, with 12 bases remaining between them. The CDR3 protein is CSAKKDPYQPQHF. CDR3 DNA: TGCAGTGCTAAGAAGGACCCCTATCAGCCCCAGCATTTT.

V usage is TRBV5-6 and J usage is TRBJ1-5, with 10 bases aligning to TRBD1. Germline-derived CDR1 and CDR2 are SGHDT and YYEEEE. CDR3 length equals 16 residues. V shed 2 bases, J shed 3 bases, and the junction held 5 bases outside the gene matches. In DNA form, the CDR3 reads TGTGCCAGCAGCTTTTGGACAGGGGGTGACAATCAGCCCCAGCATTTT. It translates to CASSFWTGGDNQPQHF.

This clonotype has a handful of counts. The chain links TRBV29-1 to TRBJ1-2; D is ambiguous. Germline lookup yields CDR1 SQVTM and CDR2 ANQGSEA. This CDR3 has 14 amino acids. With 4 bases removed from V and 2 bases from J, the gap between germline ends came to 14 bases. The CDR3 nucleotides are TGCAGCGTTGGACGAGGAGTCGGGAACTATGGCTACACCTTC. This encodes CSVGRGVGNYGYTF.

The chain uses TRBV7-2 and TRBJ2-7; a weak D match, TRBD1 (5 bases). Trimming took off 5 bases at V and 9 bases at J, with 14 bases between the two ends. The CDR3 runs to 12 residues. Germline V gives CDR1 SGHTA, CDR2 FQGNSA. CDR3 bases: TGTGCCAGCAGCGGAGACAGATCGGTGCAGTACTTC. Its translation is CASSGDRSVQYF. Variable domain in full (rest from reference TRBV7-2 and TRBJ2-7): GAGVSQSPSNKVTEKGKDVELRCDPISGHTALYWYRQSLGQGLEFLIYFQGNSAPDKSGLPSDRFSAERTGGSVSTLTIQRTQQEDSAVYLCASSGDRSVQYFGPGTRLTVT.

This rearrangement joins TRBV5-6 to TRBJ2-5; D unclear. Deletions cut 2 bases from V and 5 bases from J, with 16 bases between. Per germline, CDR1 SGHDT and CDR2 YYEEEE. The CDR3 sequence is 15 residues long. The DNA of the CDR3 is TGTGCCAGCAGCTTTTTGACGGACCCACGGGAGACCCAGTACTTC. Translation: CASSFLTDPRETQYF.

Only a few counts were recorded for this clonotype. The rearrangement joins TRBV5-1 to TRBJ2-5; D may be TRBD2 (5 bases). The V end lost 6 bases, the J end lost 1 base, and 16 bases lay between the germline ends. The CDR3 totals 15 residues. Germline loops: CDR1 SGHRS, CDR2 YFSETQ. The DNA of the CDR3 is TGCGCCAGCAACCACGGGGATGCTACCCAAGAGACCCAGTACTTC. Amino acids: CASNHGDATQETQYF. Combining the CDR3 with reference TRBV5-1 and TRBJ2-5 gives the whole variable domain KAGVTQTPRYLIKTRGQQVTLSCSPISGHRSVSWYQQTPGQGLQFLFEYFSETQRNKGNFPGRFSGRQFSNSRSEMNVSTLELGDSALYLCASNHGDATQETQYFGPGTRLLVL.

The chain is built from TRBV5-5 and TRBJ1-2; D is undetermined. The CDR3 covers 14 residues. Germline V gene lookup returns CDR1 SGHKS and CDR2 YYEKEE (reference sequence). Trimming took off 4 bases at V and 3 bases at J, with 13 bases between the two ends. The CDR3 reads CASSRGESHYGYTF. CDR3 bases: TGTGCCAGCAGCCGAGGCGAGTCGCACTATGGCTACACCTTC. The full variable domain, with the rest looked up from reference TRBV5-5 and TRBJ1-2, is DAGVTQSPTHLIKTRGQQVTLRCSPISGHKSVSWYQQVLGQGPQFIFQYYEKEERGRGNFPDRFSARQFPNYSSELNVNALLLGDSALYLCASSRGESHYGYTFGSGTRLTVV.

V is TRBV7-9 and J is TRBJ2-7, with TRBD2 identical over 10 bases. Trimming at V came to 5 bases and at J to 5 bases, leaving 21 bases not matched to a gene. Germline V gene data show CDR1 as SEHNR and CDR2 as FQNEAQ (reference sequence). The CDR3 runs to 19 residues. This chain's CDR3 is CASSEPNQPGLAGANEQYF. CDR3 sequence (DNA): TGTGCCAGCAGCGAACCCAATCAACCAGGGCTAGCGGGAGCTAACGAGCAGTACTTC.

The chain links TRBV5-1 to TRBJ2-1; 9 nucleotides match TRBD1. V shed 4 bases, J shed 6 bases, and the junction held 8 bases outside the gene matches. Germline lookup yields CDR1 SGHRS and CDR2 YFSETQ. The CDR3 length is 15 residues. The CDR3 bases are TGCGCCAGCAGCGCAGACAGGGGGAATCGCAATGAGCAGTTCTTC. Amino acid sequence: CASSADRGNRNEQFF. The complete variable domain, with remaining parts taken from reference TRBV5-1 and TRBJ2-1, reads KAGVTQTPRYLIKTRGQQVTLSCSPISGHRSVSWYQQTPGQGLQFLFEYFSETQRNKGNFPGRFSGRQFSNSRSEMNVSTLELGDSALYLCASSADRGNRNEQFFGPGTRLTVL.

The V and J genes are TRBV7-2 and TRBJ2-2, with D hard to call. The germline V gene encodes CDR1 SGHTA and CDR2 FQGNSA. The CDR3 length is 15 residues. V lost 4 bases to trimming and J lost 3 bases, with 12 bases between them. The CDR3 region has the DNA TGTGCCAGCAGCTACTTCAACACGCACACCGGGGAGCTGTTTTTT. Translating gives CASSYFNTHTGELFF.

CDR3 DNA sequence: TGTGCCAGCAGTTACTCGACGGGTCCGGGACAGGGATACACTGAAGCTTTCTTT. Residues: CASSYSTGPGQGYTEAFF. The V gene is TRBV6-2 or TRBV6-3, the J gene TRBJ1-1; 9 bases are a match to TRBD1. The CDR3 totals 18 residues. Germline-derived CDR1 and CDR2 are MNHEY and SVGEGT. Losses at the gene ends were 0 bases for V and 3 bases for J; bases not matched to a gene: 11.

This clonotype was observed a handful of times. The rearrangement links TRBV29-1 to TRBJ1-2; D might be TRBD1 (5 bases). CDR3 size: 18 residues. Germline CDR1 and CDR2: SQVTM and ANQGSEA. V was shortened by 3 bases and J by 0 bases, with 23 bases between the two germline ends. The CDR3 loop is CSVDGPKGDWGANYGYTF. CDR3 in DNA: TGCAGCGTTGACGGACCAAAGGGTGATTGGGGGGCTAACTATGGCTACACCTTC.

This sequence joins TRBV18 and TRBJ2-1; the D gene is possibly TRBD2 (5 bases). Germline V gene lookup returns CDR1 KGHSH and CDR2 LQKENI. V lost 0 bases and J 9 bases, leaving 12 bases between the germline ends. There are 14 residues in the CDR3. The CDR3 spells CASSPPTRDGEQFF. CDR3 bases: TGTGCCAGCTCACCACCGACCCGGGATGGTGAGCAGTTCTTC.

The table lists this clonotype with a few counts. The chain carries TRBV7-3 and TRBJ1-1; D is perhaps TRBD1 (6 bases). CDR1 SGHTA and CDR2 FQGTGA come from the germline V gene. The V end lost 5 bases, the J end lost 2 bases, and 15 bases lay between the germline ends. The CDR3 consists of 15 residues. The CDR3: CASSPRGHVNTEAFF. CDR3 DNA: TGTGCCAGCAGCCCTCGGGGACACGTTAACACTGAAGCTTTCTTT.

This clonotype was recorded only once. The V call is TRBV24-1, the J call TRBJ1-1; 7 nucleotides match TRBD1. This CDR3 is built from 13 residues. Germline-derived CDR1 and CDR2 are KGHDR and SFDVKD. The junction had 4 bases not matched to a gene; V was cut back by 9 bases and J by 1 base. CDR3: CATAQGGNTEAFF. CDR3 DNA: TGTGCCACCGCCCAGGGGGGGAACACTGAAGCTTTCTTT.